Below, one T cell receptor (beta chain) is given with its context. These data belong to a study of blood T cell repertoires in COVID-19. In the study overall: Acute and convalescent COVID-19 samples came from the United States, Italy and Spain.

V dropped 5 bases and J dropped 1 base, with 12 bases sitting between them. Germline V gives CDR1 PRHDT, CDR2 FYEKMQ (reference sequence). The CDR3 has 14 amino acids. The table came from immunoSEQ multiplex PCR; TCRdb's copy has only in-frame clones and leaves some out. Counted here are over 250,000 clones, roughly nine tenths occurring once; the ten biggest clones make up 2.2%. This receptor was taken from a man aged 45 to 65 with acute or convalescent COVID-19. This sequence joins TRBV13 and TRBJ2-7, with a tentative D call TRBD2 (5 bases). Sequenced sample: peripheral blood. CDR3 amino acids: CASSPRTGSYEQYF. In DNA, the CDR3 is TGTGCCAGCAGCCCTCGGACTGGGTCCTACGAGCAGTACTTC. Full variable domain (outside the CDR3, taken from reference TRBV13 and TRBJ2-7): AAGVIQSPRHLIKEKRETATLKCYPIPRHDTVYWYQQGPGQDPQFLISFYEKMQSDKGSIPDRFSAQQFSDYHSELNMSSLELGDSALYFCASSPRTGSYEQYFGPGTRLTVT.